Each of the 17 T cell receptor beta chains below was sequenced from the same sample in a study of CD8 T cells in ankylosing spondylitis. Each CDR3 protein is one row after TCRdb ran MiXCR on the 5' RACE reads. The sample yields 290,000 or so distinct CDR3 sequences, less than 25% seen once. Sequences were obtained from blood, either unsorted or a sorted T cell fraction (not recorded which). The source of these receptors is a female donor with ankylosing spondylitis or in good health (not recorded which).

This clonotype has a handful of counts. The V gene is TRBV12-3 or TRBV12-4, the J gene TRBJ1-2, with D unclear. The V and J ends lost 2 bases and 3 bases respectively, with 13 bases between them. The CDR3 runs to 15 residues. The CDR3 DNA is TGTGCCAGCAGTTTAAATGCACACCCTGACTATGGCTACACCTTC. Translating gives CASSLNAHPDYGYTF.

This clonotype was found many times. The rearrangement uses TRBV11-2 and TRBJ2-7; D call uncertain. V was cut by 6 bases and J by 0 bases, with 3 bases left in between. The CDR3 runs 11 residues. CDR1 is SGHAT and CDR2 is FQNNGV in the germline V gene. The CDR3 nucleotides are TGTGCCAGCAGGGGCTCCTACGAGCAGTACTTC. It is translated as CASRGSYEQYF.

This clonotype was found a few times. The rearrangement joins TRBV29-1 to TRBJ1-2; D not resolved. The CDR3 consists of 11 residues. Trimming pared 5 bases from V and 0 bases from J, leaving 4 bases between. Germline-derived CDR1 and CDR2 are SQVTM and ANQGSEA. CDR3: CSVYTNYGYTF. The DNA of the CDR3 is TGCAGCGTTTACACTAACTATGGCTACACCTTC.

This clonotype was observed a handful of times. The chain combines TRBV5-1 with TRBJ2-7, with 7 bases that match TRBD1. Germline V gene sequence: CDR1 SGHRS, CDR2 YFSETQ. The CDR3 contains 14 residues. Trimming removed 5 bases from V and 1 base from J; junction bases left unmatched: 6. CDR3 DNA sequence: TGCGCCAGCAGTACACAGGGGTCGTCCTACGAGCAGTACTTC. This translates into CASSTQGSSYEQYF. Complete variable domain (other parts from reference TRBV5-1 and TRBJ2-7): KAGVTQTPRYLIKTRGQQVTLSCSPISGHRSVSWYQQTPGQGLQFLFEYFSETQRNKGNFPGRFSGRQFSNSRSEMNVSTLELGDSALYLCASSTQGSSYEQYFGPGTRLTVT.

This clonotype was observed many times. The CDR3 bases are TGCAGTGCCCTGCCAGGGTCCCTTTATAATTCACCCCTCCACTTT. Translating it yields CSALPGSLYNSPLHF. The chain has TRBV20-1 and TRBJ1-6; TRBD1 might be the D (5 bases). Deletions cut 6 bases from V and 4 bases from J, with 16 bases between. The germline CDR1 and CDR2 sequences are DFQATT and SNEGSKA (reference sequence). The CDR3 is 15 amino acids.

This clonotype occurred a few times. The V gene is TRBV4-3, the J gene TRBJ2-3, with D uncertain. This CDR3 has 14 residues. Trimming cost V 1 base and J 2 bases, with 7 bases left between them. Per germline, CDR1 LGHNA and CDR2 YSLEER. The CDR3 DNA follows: TGCGCCAGCAGCCAAGTTACTTACACAGATACGCAGTATTTT. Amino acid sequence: CASSQVTYTDTQYF.

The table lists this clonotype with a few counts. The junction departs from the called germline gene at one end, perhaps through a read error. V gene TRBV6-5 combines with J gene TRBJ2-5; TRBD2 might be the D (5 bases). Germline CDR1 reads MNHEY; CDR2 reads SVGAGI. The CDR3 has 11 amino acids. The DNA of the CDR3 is TGTGCCAGCAGTAACTCAGCGGCCCAGTACTTC. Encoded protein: CASSNSAAQYF.

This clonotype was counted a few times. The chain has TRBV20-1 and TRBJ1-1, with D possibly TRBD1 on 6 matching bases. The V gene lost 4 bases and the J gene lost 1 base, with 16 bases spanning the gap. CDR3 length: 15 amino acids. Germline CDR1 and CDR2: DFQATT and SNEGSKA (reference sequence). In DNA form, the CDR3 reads TGCAGTGCTATCACAGGGAGAATGGCGAACACTGAAGCTTTCTTT. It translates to CSAITGRMANTEAFF.

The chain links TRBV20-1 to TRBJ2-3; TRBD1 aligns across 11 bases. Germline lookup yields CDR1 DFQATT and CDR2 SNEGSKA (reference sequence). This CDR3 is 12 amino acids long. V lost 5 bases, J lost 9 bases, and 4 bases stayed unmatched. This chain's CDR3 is CSAGTGGWTQYF. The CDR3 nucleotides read TGCAGTGCTGGGACAGGGGGTTGGACGCAGTATTTT.

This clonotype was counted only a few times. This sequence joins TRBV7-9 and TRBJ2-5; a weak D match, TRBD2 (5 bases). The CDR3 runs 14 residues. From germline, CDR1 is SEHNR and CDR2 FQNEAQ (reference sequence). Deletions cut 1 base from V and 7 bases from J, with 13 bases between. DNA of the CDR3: TGTGCCAGCAGCTTAGAGCGGCCCCCTCCGACCCAGTACTTC. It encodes CASSLERPPPTQYF. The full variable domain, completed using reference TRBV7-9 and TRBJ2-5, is DTGVSQNPRHKITKRGQNVTFRCDPISEHNRLYWYRQTLGQGPEFLTYFQNEAQLEKSRLLSDRFSAERPKGSFSTLEIQRTEQGDSAMYLCASSLERPPPTQYFGPGTRLLVL.

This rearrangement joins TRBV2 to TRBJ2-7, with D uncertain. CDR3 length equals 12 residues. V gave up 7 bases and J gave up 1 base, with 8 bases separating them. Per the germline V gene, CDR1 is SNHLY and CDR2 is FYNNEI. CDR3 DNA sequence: TGTGCCAGCACCCGACCTTCCTACGAGCAGTACTTC. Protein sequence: CASTRPSYEQYF.

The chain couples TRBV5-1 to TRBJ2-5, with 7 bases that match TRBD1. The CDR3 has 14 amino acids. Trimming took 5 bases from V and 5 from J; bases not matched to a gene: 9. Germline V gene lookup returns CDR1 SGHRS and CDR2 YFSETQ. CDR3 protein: CASSRDRVAETQYF. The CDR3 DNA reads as TGCGCCAGCAGTCGCGACAGGGTTGCGGAGACCCAGTACTTC.

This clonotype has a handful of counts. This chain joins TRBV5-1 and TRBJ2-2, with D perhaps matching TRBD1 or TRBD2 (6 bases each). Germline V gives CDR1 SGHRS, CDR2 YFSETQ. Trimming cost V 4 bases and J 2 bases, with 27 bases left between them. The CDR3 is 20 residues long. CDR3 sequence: CASSLPGALRGAENTGELFF. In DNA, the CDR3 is TGCGCCAGCAGCCTCCCGGGGGCACTACGGGGCGCTGAAAACACCGGGGAGCTGTTTTTT.

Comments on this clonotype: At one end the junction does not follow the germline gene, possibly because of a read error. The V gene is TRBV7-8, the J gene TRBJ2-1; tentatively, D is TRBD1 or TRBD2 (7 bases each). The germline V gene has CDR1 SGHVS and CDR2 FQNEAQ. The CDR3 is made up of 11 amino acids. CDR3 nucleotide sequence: TGTGCCAGCAGCGGGGGCGACAGGGACTACTTC. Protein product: CASSGGDRDYF.

This CDR3 is CASSPSGAINQPQHF. The DNA for the CDR3 is TGTGCCAGCTCGCCCTCAGGGGCCATTAATCAGCCCCAGCATTTT. The genes are TRBV18 and TRBJ1-5, with D possibly matching TRBD1 (6 bases). V dropped 6 bases and J dropped 4 bases, with 16 bases sitting between them. The CDR3 has 15 amino acids. Germline values: CDR1 KGHSH, CDR2 LQKENI.

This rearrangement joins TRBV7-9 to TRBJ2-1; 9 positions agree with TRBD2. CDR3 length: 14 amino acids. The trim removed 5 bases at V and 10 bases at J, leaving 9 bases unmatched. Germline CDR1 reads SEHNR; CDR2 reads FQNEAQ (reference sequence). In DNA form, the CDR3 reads TGTGCCAGCAGCGTGACTAGCGGAAGCAGAGAGCAGTTCTTC. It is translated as CASSVTSGSREQFF.

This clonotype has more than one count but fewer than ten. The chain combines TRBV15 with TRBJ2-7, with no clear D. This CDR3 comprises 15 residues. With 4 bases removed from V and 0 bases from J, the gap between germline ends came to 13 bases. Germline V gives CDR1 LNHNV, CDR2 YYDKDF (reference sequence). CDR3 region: CATSNPSAYSYEQYF. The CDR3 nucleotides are TGTGCCACCAGCAACCCCTCCGCCTACTCCTACGAGCAGTACTTC.